This T cell receptor (beta chain) was obtained from a study of T cell repertoires and HLA-DP antigens. Regarding the study as a whole: Previously undetected clones averaged about 35% and 50% against the two alleles respectively.

Untouched CD4+ T cells were bead-isolated from PBMC at approximately 98% purity. TCRdb's copy holds only in-frame clones and misses some; the assay was immunoSEQ multiplex PCR. This sample carries about 73,000 clones, about four fifths of them seen once, and the ten largest clones take 1.6%. This clone has a handful of counts. The antigen is unknown. This CDR3 contains 16 residues. Germline CDR1 reads SGHNT; CDR2 reads YYREEE (reference sequence). After removal of 4 bases from V and 1 base from J, the junction contained 10 bases not matched to a gene. Material for sequencing was CD4+ T cells from PBMCs. This TCR derives from a man in his sixties in good health and CMV-seronegative. This rearrangement joins TRBV5-4 to TRBJ1-2, with 7 bases fitting TRBD1. CDR3 in DNA: TGTGCCAGCAGCCCCGGAGGGGGCCCACATAACTATGGCTACACCTTC. This sequence encodes CASSPGGGPHNYGYTF.